The next 30 T cell receptor beta chains were all read from a single sample in a study of CD8+CD57+ T cells in acquired aplastic anemia. In patients chosen for sequencing, flow cytometry had shown CD8+CD57+ cell expansion. Genomic DNA constituted the template upon which TCR beta VDJ and CDR3 profiling was performed. TCRdb analysed the reads with MiXCR anew, one entry per CDR3 protein. This table holds a few hundred thousand distinct CDR3 sequences, roughly 50% found once. The sequenced sample consisted of sorted CD4+, CD8+, or CD8+CD57+ T cells (not recorded which) from PBMCs. The receptors originated from a human donor with aplastic anemia.

This clonotype was seen many times. This sequence joins TRBV12-3 or TRBV12-4 and TRBJ1-3; unclear D gene. CDR3 length equals 14 residues. The ends were cut back, 1 base at V and 4 bases at J, with 8 bases in the middle. CDR3 bases: TGTGCCAGCAGTTTAGGAGGAACCGGAAACACCATATATTTT. The encoded protein is CASSLGGTGNTIYF.

The chain combines TRBV7-8 with TRBJ2-5; 16 nucleotides match TRBD2. CDR3 length: 17 amino acids. CDR1 is SGHVS and CDR2 is FQNEAQ in the germline V gene. J lost 2 bases, V lost 5 bases, and 5 bases had no gene match. CDR3 in amino acids: CASSQPGLAGGQETQYF. CDR3 bases: TGTGCCAGCAGCCAACCGGGACTAGCGGGGGGGCAAGAGACCCAGTACTTC.

This clonotype was recorded many times. The rearrangement links TRBV7-8 to TRBJ1-1, with unresolved D. The germline CDR1 and CDR2 sequences are SGHVS and FQNEAQ. Trimming removed 4 bases at V and 2 bases at J, with 20 bases between. This CDR3 has 17 residues. Written as DNA, the CDR3 is TGTGCCAGCAGCTCCCCCGGGCGGAGTACTCTTAACACTGAAGCTTTCTTT. Its protein is CASSSPGRSTLNTEAFF.

The gene calls are TRBV5-6 and TRBJ1-4; 7 bases fit TRBD1. CDR3 length: 15 residues. V lost 0 bases, J lost 7 bases, and 6 bases stayed unmatched. The germline CDR1 and CDR2 sequences are SGHDT and YYEEEE. The CDR3 spells CASSLGQGRGEKLFF. In DNA, the CDR3 is TGTGCCAGCAGCTTGGGACAGGGCAGGGGTGAAAAACTGTTTTTT.

This clonotype was seen many times. The chain employs TRBV5-6 and TRBJ1-5; 12 bases map to TRBD1. This CDR3 comprises 18 residues. Germline V gene sequence: CDR1 SGHDT, CDR2 YYEEEE. After removal of 3 bases from V and 1 base from J, the junction contained 8 bases not matched to a gene. The CDR3 DNA sequence: TGTGCCAGCAGCTCCGGGACAGGGGGCGCCCGGAGCAATCAGCCCCAGCATTTT. Translating it yields CASSSGTGGARSNQPQHF. Complete variable domain (other parts from reference TRBV5-6 and TRBJ1-5): DAGVTQSPTHLIKTRGQQVTLRCSPKSGHDTVSWYQQALGQGPQFIFQYYEEEERQRGNFPDRFSGHQFPNYSSELNVNALLLGDSALYLCASSSGTGGARSNQPQHFGDGTRLSIL.

Comment on this clonotype: Compared with germline, one end of the junction differs, possibly owing to a read error. The chain couples TRBV6-1 to TRBJ1-5; the D is unclear. This CDR3 is built from 16 residues. From germline, CDR1 is MNHNS and CDR2 SASEGT. The CDR3 DNA is TGTGCCAGCACTCACCTCAGGAGTAAGGGCAATCAGCCCCGGCATTTT. Translation gives CASTHLRSKGNQPRHF.

This clonotype was recorded at least ten times. The chain carries TRBV3-1 and TRBJ2-7; 9 nucleotides agree with TRBD2. The CDR3 spans 14 residues. Germline lookup yields CDR1 LGHDT and CDR2 YNNKEL (reference sequence). V shed 2 bases and J 5 bases; nucleotides not matched to a gene: 4. CDR3 loop: CASSQFSGGNEQYF. CDR3 nucleotides: TGTGCCAGCAGCCAATTTAGCGGGGGCAACGAGCAGTACTTC.

J is TRBJ1-2 and V is TRBV6-6; TRBD1 matches at 8 bases. V lost 5 bases to trimming and J lost 4 bases; unmatched junction nucleotides: 3. The CDR3 is made up of 13 amino acids. Germline V gene lookup returns CDR1 MNHNY and CDR2 SVGAGI (reference sequence). CDR3 sequence: CASSADRVYGYTF. The CDR3 DNA reads TGTGCCAGCAGTGCGGACAGGGTCTATGGCTACACCTTC.

The CDR3 nucleotides read TGTGCCACCAGCAGAGAGGCAGGGGGCAATGGCTACACCTTC. Its protein product is CATSREAGGNGYTF. The chain is built from TRBV15 and TRBJ1-2; 8 positions match TRBD1. This CDR3 comprises 14 residues. Trimming at V came to 0 bases and at J to 6 bases, leaving 3 bases not matched to a gene. The V gene's germline CDR1 is LNHNV and CDR2 YYDKDF (reference sequence).

Comment on this clonotype: This may be a read error: a much more frequent sequence differs by one nucleotide. The chain employs TRBV7-8 and TRBJ2-7; TRBD1 matches at 8 bases. The V and J ends lost 4 bases and 3 bases, in that order; junction bases with no gene match: 5. The CDR3 sequence is 14 residues long. Germline CDR1 SGHVS, CDR2 FQNEAQ. The CDR3 is CASSSPGQDYEQYF. The CDR3 DNA reads TGTGCCAGCAGCTCCCCGGGACAGGACTACGAGCAGTACTTC.

The chain has TRBV5-1 and TRBJ2-7; D is ambiguous. The CDR3 runs 14 residues. Trimming shortened V by 3 bases and J by 0 bases, and 10 bases separated the two germline ends. In germline, CDR1 is SGHRS, CDR2 YFSETQ. Written as DNA, the CDR3 is TGCGCCAGCAGCTACGGCACGAGCTCCTACGAGCAGTACTTC. It codes for CASSYGTSSYEQYF.

The V gene is TRBV9, the J gene TRBJ2-1, with 12 positions matching TRBD2. The CDR3 is made up of 18 amino acids. Trimming took 4 bases from V and 0 from J; bases not matched to a gene: 8. Germline V CDR1 and CDR2: SGDLS, YYNGEE. DNA for the CDR3: TGTGCCAGCAGCTCCCCGACTAGCGGGAGATCCTCCTACAATGAGCAGTTCTTC. Its translation is CASSSPTSGRSSYNEQFF.

The chain links TRBV5-1 to TRBJ1-1, with TRBD1 matching over 7 bases. The CDR3 has 14 residues. Looked up from germline, CDR1 is SGHRS and CDR2 is YFSETQ. The J segment lost 0 bases and the V segment lost 6 bases, leaving 5 bases of the junction unmatched. The CDR3 region is CASTRQGMNTEAFF. CDR3 coding DNA: TGCGCCAGCACTAGACAGGGCATGAACACTGAAGCTTTCTTT.

Only a few counts were recorded for this clonotype. The gene calls are TRBV29-1 and TRBJ2-5; D might be TRBD1 (5 bases). The length of the CDR3 is 12 residues. Germline V CDR1 and CDR2: SQVTM, ANQGSEA. The V end lost 3 bases, the J end lost 0 bases, and 5 bases lay between the germline ends. The CDR3 is CSVDRDQETQYF. The CDR3 DNA sequence: TGCAGCGTTGACAGGGACCAAGAGACCCAGTACTTC.

Only one count was recorded for this clonotype. The chain is built from TRBV7-3 and TRBJ2-7; weak D call: TRBD1 (6 bases). V gave up 8 bases and J gave up 7 bases, with 12 bases separating them. CDR1 is SGHTA and CDR2 is FQGTGA in the germline V gene. CDR3 length equals 11 residues. CDR3 DNA sequence: TGTGCCAGCTCTGGGGGCGCGGAGCAGTACTTC. This sequence encodes CASSGGAEQYF.

This clonotype came up many times. V is TRBV19 and J is TRBJ1-6; D is possibly TRBD1 (6 bases). Per the germline V gene, CDR1 is LNHDA and CDR2 is SQIVND (reference sequence). CDR3 length equals 14 residues. V lost 5 bases and J lost 6, with 11 bases in between. The DNA of the CDR3 is TGTGCCAGTAGTTCGGACAGCCCTAATTCACCCCTCCACTTT. This codes for CASSSDSPNSPLHF. The variable domain in full, with the rest retrieved from reference TRBV19 and TRBJ1-6, is DGGITQSPKYLFRKEGQNVTLSCEQNLNHDAMYWYRQDPGQGLRLIYYSQIVNDFQKGDIAEGYSVSREKKESFPLTVTSAQKNPTAFYLCASSSDSPNSPLHFGNGTRLTVT.

This clonotype was recorded at least ten times. The chain joins TRBV6-1 to TRBJ2-7, with TRBD1 matching 8 bases. Germline assignment: CDR1 MNHNS and CDR2 SASEGT. After removal of 5 bases from V and 3 bases from J, the junction contained 12 bases not matched to a gene. CDR3 length equals 16 residues. CDR3 amino acids: CASSPHPGQESYEQYF. The DNA of the CDR3 is TGTGCCAGCAGTCCCCATCCGGGACAGGAGAGCTACGAGCAGTACTTC.

This chain uses TRBV2 with TRBJ1-5; 7 nucleotides line up with TRBD1. This CDR3 spans 14 amino acids. Germline V CDR1 and CDR2: SNHLY, FYNNEI. As DNA, the CDR3 is TGTGCTAGCGACAGGGCGAGGGGCAATCAGCCCCAGCATTTT. It is translated as CASDRARGNQPQHF. The whole variable domain, remainder taken from reference TRBV2 and TRBJ1-5, is EPEVTQTPSHQVTQMGQEVILRCVPISNHLYFYWYRQILGQKVEFLVSFYNNEISEKSEIFDDQFSVERPDGSNFTLKIRSTKLEDSAMYFCASDRARGNQPQHFGDGTRLSIL.

In this sample, this clonotype turned up a few times. The chain has TRBV5-4 and TRBJ2-2; D is perhaps TRBD1 or TRBD2 (7 bases each). Germline V CDR1 and CDR2: SGHNT, YYREEE (reference sequence). This CDR3 is 14 amino acids long. The germline V and J ends were trimmed by 4 bases and 3 bases, with 10 bases remaining between them. CDR3 amino acids: CASSQGGDTGELFF. CDR3 DNA: TGTGCCAGCAGCCAGGGGGGGGACACCGGGGAGCTGTTTTTT. Full variable domain (missing parts from reference TRBV5-4 and TRBJ2-2): ETGVTQSPTHLIKTRGQQVTLRCSSQSGHNTVSWYQQALGQGPQFIFQYYREEENGRGNFPPRFSGLQFPNYSSELNVNALELDDSALYLCASSQGGDTGELFFGEGSRLTVL.

V is TRBV2 and J is TRBJ1-4; the match to TRBD1 covers 7 bases. Unmatched junction bases numbered 8, after V lost 7 bases and J lost 15 bases. Germline values: CDR1 SNHLY, CDR2 FYNNEI. The CDR3 runs 11 residues. Here the CDR3 DNA reads TGTGCCAGCAACGGGGGACAGTCCATGTTTTTT. It translates to CASNGGQSMFF.

This chain uses TRBV7-8 with TRBJ1-2; D not certain. Germline loops: CDR1 SGHVS, CDR2 FQNEAQ. V lost 6 bases and J 8 bases, leaving 16 bases between the germline ends. The CDR3 runs 13 residues. The CDR3: CASSPIVRQGYTF. For the CDR3, the DNA is TGTGCCAGCAGTCCTATTGTTAGACAAGGCTACACCTTC.

This clonotype was seen once. This may be a read error: a much more frequent sequence differs by one nucleotide. This rearrangement joins TRBV7-8 to TRBJ1-4, with D possibly matching TRBD1 (6 bases). V was trimmed by 5 bases and J by 0 bases, leaving 25 bases between them. In germline, CDR1 is SGHVS, CDR2 FQNEAQ. The CDR3 loop spans 20 amino acids. CDR3 DNA: TGTGCCAGCAGCGTATCCCGGGGGGCGCGGTCCCGGGCAACTAATGAAAAACTGTTTTTT. This sequence encodes CASSVSRGARSRATNEKLFF. Drawing the rest from reference TRBV7-8 and TRBJ1-4, the complete variable domain is GAGVSQSPRYKVAKRGQDVALRCDPISGHVSLFWYQQALGQGPEFLTYFQNEAQLDKSGLPSDRFFAERPEGSVSTLKIQRTQQEDSAVYLCASSVSRGARSRATNEKLFFGSGTQLSVL.

This clonotype was counted a single time. The chain employs TRBV15 and TRBJ1-5; D possibly corresponds to TRBD1 (6 bases). The V end lost 4 bases, the J end lost 7 bases, and 20 bases lay between the germline ends. The CDR3 has 16 amino acids. Germline V gives CDR1 LNHNV, CDR2 YYDKDF (reference sequence). CDR3 nucleotides: TGTGCCACCAGCACCCCGTCGACAGGTTCAAGGCAGCCCCAGCATTTT. Its protein product is CATSTPSTGSRQPQHF.

V and J are TRBV6-5 and TRBJ1-1, with 7 bases fitting TRBD1. After removal of 4 bases from V and 7 bases from J, the junction contained 9 bases not matched to a gene. The V gene's germline CDR1 is MNHEY and CDR2 SVGAGI. CDR3 length: 14 residues. The CDR3 spells CASSSTGGDSEAFF. The CDR3, as DNA: TGTGCCAGCAGTTCAACGGGGGGGGACAGTGAAGCTTTCTTT.

This clonotype was recorded at least ten times. The chain has TRBV20-1 and TRBJ1-5; perhaps TRBD1 as D (5 bases). The V and J ends lost 1 base and 3 bases respectively, with 13 bases between them. CDR1 DFQATT and CDR2 SNEGSKA come from the germline V gene (reference sequence). The CDR3 has 15 amino acids. The CDR3 here is CSARATRGNNQPQHF. The CDR3 nucleotides are TGCAGTGCTAGAGCGACGAGGGGCAACAATCAGCCCCAGCATTTT.

V gene TRBV12-3 or TRBV12-4 combines with J gene TRBJ1-3; 7 positions match TRBD1. The CDR3 is 14 residues long. V was pared by 8 bases and J by 0 bases, with 4 bases of the junction left unmatched. The CDR3 nucleotides are TGTGCCAGCCTCTGGGACAGCTCTGGAAACACCATATATTTT. Its protein product is CASLWDSSGNTIYF.

The V and J genes are TRBV11-1 and TRBJ2-7; D not certain. From germline, CDR1 is SGHAT and CDR2 FQDESV (reference sequence). The CDR3 runs to 13 residues. V was cut by 0 bases and J by 2 bases, with 5 bases left in between. The DNA of the CDR3 is TGTGCCAGCAGCTTAGCTGGGGCCTACGAGCAGTACGTC. Protein: CASSLAGAYEQYV.

Notes on this clonotype: Compared with germline, one end of the junction differs, possibly owing to a read error. The J gene is TRBJ2-1, the V gene TRBV25-1, with TRBD1 identical over 7 bases. Per germline, CDR1 MGHDK and CDR2 SYGVNS. This CDR3 is built from 15 residues. CDR3 sequence reads: CASSEPGQNYNGQLF. The CDR3 DNA follows: TGTGCCAGCAGTGAGCCGGGACAGAACTACAATGGGCAGCTCTTC.

The V and J genes are TRBV7-7 and TRBJ2-5, with 9 bases lining up with TRBD2. The CDR3 has 15 residues. Germline lookup yields CDR1 SSHAT and CDR2 FNYEAQ (reference sequence). With V trimmed by 5 bases and J by 4 bases, 8 bases remained unmatched. This CDR3 reads CASSPSGGIGETQYF. In DNA, the CDR3 is TGTGCCAGCAGCCCCAGCGGGGGGATTGGAGAGACCCAGTACTTC.

This clonotype has a count of ten or more. The V and J genes are TRBV6-6 and TRBJ2-3, with 7 bases aligning to TRBD1. V lost 2 bases to trimming and J lost 0 bases; unmatched junction nucleotides: 8. This CDR3 contains 17 residues. CDR1 is MNHNY and CDR2 is SVGAGI in the germline V gene (reference sequence). The CDR3 loop is CASSYTATGFSTDTQYF. The CDR3 DNA follows: TGTGCCAGCAGTTACACGGCGACAGGGTTTAGCACAGATACGCAGTATTTT.